These 8 T cell receptor beta chains share one sample of origin, sequenced in a study of cytomegalovirus exposure and HLA in healthy donors. PCR employed 60 Vbeta and 13 Jbeta primers. Some clones are missing from TCRdb's copy, which holds only in-frame ones; the method was immunoSEQ multiplex PCR. The table shows approximately 190,000 clones, with roughly 87% occurring only once. The source material was PBMCs. Receptors were obtained from a boy aged 2 to 10 in good health and CMV-seronegative.

The genes are TRBV27 and TRBJ1-2; no firm D call. Trimming cost V 5 bases and J 6 bases, with 25 bases left between them. This CDR3 is 17 amino acids long. The germline gives CDR1 MNHEY, CDR2 SMNVEV (reference sequence). The CDR3, as DNA: TGTGCCAGCAGTCCCCCCATTTCGGGTCTGTCGCGGGATGGCTACACCTTC. It is translated as CASSPPISGLSRDGYTF.

The rearrangement links TRBV14 to TRBJ2-1; 11 bases align to TRBD1. Germline CDR1 is SGHDN and CDR2 is FVKESK. This CDR3 comprises 15 residues. Trimming at V came to 2 bases and at J to 7 bases, leaving 4 bases not matched to a gene. DNA for the CDR3: TGTGCCAGCAGCCAATTAGGACAGGGGGCGAATGAGCAGTTCTTC. Protein product: CASSQLGQGANEQFF.

This chain uses TRBV19 with TRBJ2-2, with D possibly TRBD2 on 5 matching bases. This CDR3 region has 14 residues. Germline values: CDR1 LNHDA, CDR2 SQIVND (reference sequence). V lost 3 bases and J 7 bases, leaving 12 bases between the germline ends. The CDR3 protein is CASSMLRGIGELFF. DNA for the CDR3: TGTGCCAGTAGTATGTTACGGGGAATCGGGGAGCTGTTTTTT.

The chain is built from TRBV18 and TRBJ2-7; 7 bases agree with TRBD2. Germline V gene sequence: CDR1 KGHSH, CDR2 LQKENI. V dropped 5 bases and J dropped 7; count of bases not matched to a gene: 8. CDR3 size: 13 residues. The CDR3 sequence is CASSSGSGGEQYF. In DNA, the CDR3 is TGTGCCAGCTCATCAGGGTCGGGAGGTGAGCAGTACTTC.

This chain connects TRBV5-1 to TRBJ2-7; D gene uncertain. The CDR3 is made up of 13 amino acids. Germline V lookup: CDR1 SGHRS, CDR2 YFSETQ. V was pared by 0 bases and J by 4 bases, with 8 bases between. CDR3 sequence reads: CASSLAGRYEQYF. The CDR3 coding sequence is TGCGCCAGCAGCTTGGCAGGCAGATACGAGCAGTACTTC. The full variable domain, rest sourced from reference TRBV5-1 and TRBJ2-7, is KAGVTQTPRYLIKTRGQQVTLSCSPISGHRSVSWYQQTPGQGLQFLFEYFSETQRNKGNFPGRFSGRQFSNSRSEMNVSTLELGDSALYLCASSLAGRYEQYFGPGTRLTVT.

The DNA of the CDR3 is TGTGCCAGCACCCCGACAGGCGGGAACTATGGCTACACCTTC. It yields the protein CASTPTGGNYGYTF. This chain connects TRBV5-4 to TRBJ1-2; perhaps TRBD1 as D (6 bases). The CDR3 is 14 residues long. Germline V CDR1 and CDR2: SGHNT, YYREEE (reference sequence). Deletions cut 6 bases from V and 2 bases from J, with 14 bases between.

This chain joins TRBV4-1 and TRBJ2-5, with a tentative D call TRBD2 (6 bases). In germline, CDR1 is MGHRA, CDR2 YSYEKL. Trimming took 0 bases from V and 7 from J, leaving 15 bases between them. This CDR3 region has 15 residues. The CDR3 sequence: CASSQDWQARGTQYF. Here the CDR3 DNA reads TGCGCCAGCAGCCAAGATTGGCAAGCGCGGGGGACCCAGTACTTC.

This clone was detected a few times. This chain connects TRBV7-6 to TRBJ2-7, with 8 nucleotides matching TRBD1. The CDR3 covers 16 residues. Per germline, CDR1 SGHVS and CDR2 FNYEAQ. V lost 5 bases to trimming and J lost 1 base; unmatched junction nucleotides: 10. The CDR3 DNA follows: TGTGCCAGCAGCATAGGGCCGGGACAGGAGTCCTACGAGCAGTACTTC. Translated, it gives CASSIGPGQESYEQYF.